This entry concerns a single T cell receptor beta chain. What it recognizes is unknown. The junction had 10 bases not matched to a gene; V was cut back by 4 bases and J by 8 bases. The CDR3 is 14 residues long. Germline CDR1 SQVTM, CDR2 ANQGSEA. These data come from a study of cytomegalovirus exposure and HLA in healthy donors. Overall study results and limits: Donors were assumed by presence/absence analyses to have roughly uniform sequencing depth. In a later analysis, at a false discovery rate of 0.05, 16,951 TCR beta sequences were associated with HLA alleles. It was only CMV serostatus that was available as immune exposure information.

PCR primers comprised 60 Vbeta and 13 Jbeta primers. Some clones are missing from TCRdb's copy, which holds only in-frame ones; the method was immunoSEQ multiplex PCR. The sample records approximately 140,000 clones, just under 75% being singletons. The specimen was PBMCs. This chain connects TRBV29-1 to TRBJ2-1, with TRBD1 matching over 8 bases. The sequence came from a woman in her late teens or twenties in good health and CMV-seronegative. CDR3 DNA: TGCAGCGTTGTTAAAGGACAGGGAAGGTATGAGCAGTTCTTC. It is translated as CSVVKGQGRYEQFF.